This T cell receptor (beta chain) stems from a study of T cells after yellow fever vaccination. Per the germline V gene, CDR1 is SGDLS and CDR2 is YYNGEE. The CDR3 length is 15 residues. Unmatched junction bases numbered 5, after V lost 3 bases and J lost 2 bases. By 5'RACE template switching, TCR cDNA was produced, with a universal primer site and UMIs added in the process. TCRdb independently ran MiXCR on the 5' RACE reads; one entry per CDR3 protein. There are 96,000 or so distinct CDR3 sequences in the sample; about 8.4% occur only once, and roughly 17% lies in the top ten. General study findings and limits: Abundant bulk-derived clonotypes could contaminate FACS-sorted repertoires.

Here the sequenced sample was CD8+ T cells not binding an NS4B(214-222) dextramer, sorted from PBMCs, taken less than 16 days after the first yellow fever vaccination. V gene TRBV9 combines with J gene TRBJ2-3; 8 bases agree with TRBD2. The sequence was obtained from a man younger than 35 who received the YFV17D yellow fever vaccine. The CDR3 loop reads CASSAGGAVTDTQYF. CDR3 nucleotides: TGTGCCAGCAGCGCCGGGGGGGCCGTCACAGATACGCAGTATTTT.